This TCR beta chain was identified in a study of regulatory T cells in long-lasting Graves disease. Study-level background: Graves' patients who were just diagnosed had used antithyroid drugs for under 3 months.

V lost 5 bases, J lost 0 bases, and 14 bases lay in between. In germline, CDR1 is MGHRA, CDR2 YSYEKL. CDR3 length: 15 residues. This clonotype occurred a few times. Time point meaning: newly diagnosed GD, antithyroid drugs for less than 3 months. PBMC-extracted RNA yielded the TCR library. The authors built TCR beta libraries using iRepertoire HTBI primers and Arm-PCR of CDR3 regions. TCRdb re-analysed the multiplex PCR reads in MiXCR, keeping a single row per CDR3 protein. The sample gives roughly 360,000 distinct CDR3 sequences, about 12% of which show up once; approximately 20% is in the top ten. This sample also belongs to another study, concerning T cells in Graves' hyperthyroidism and ophthalmopathy. That paper states: Researchers defined stable Graves' hyperthyroidism as no ophthalmopathy progression within 18 months. A set of HTBI primers served as the primers for a first-round RT-PCR of the TCR CDR3. Blood shared most expanded thyroid clonotypes above 0.001.

The input for sequencing was peripheral blood mononuclear cells (PBMCs), taken at new diagnosis, from a patient treated with antithyroid drugs. The J gene is TRBJ2-7, the V gene TRBV4-1, with D possibly matching TRBD1 (6 bases). The source of this sequence is a woman between 18 and 29 years old with Graves disease. The CDR3 loop reads CASSFQPGHSYEQYV. The CDR3 DNA sequence: TGCGCCAGCAGCTTTCAACCGGGACACTCCTACGAGCAGTACGTC.